Listed here are 8 T cell receptor beta chains from one sample, sequenced in a study of blood T cells in healthy people across ages (dated by TCRdb to the mid-2010s). The method behind the library was 5' RACE. Data came from an Illumina HiSeq 2500. The second PCR ran for roughly 6 to 11 cycles and used a J-beta primer mix along with a sample-barcoded 5' primer. TCRdb trimmed the raw reads at Q25, called clones with MiXCR and kept productive beta chains. Each entry is one CDR3 protein sequence, shown with its most common DNA and genes. Present in this sample are some 800,000 distinct CDR3 sequences, roughly 25% of which were seen just once. The biggest ten clones account for 3.7% of the sample. These data were likewise used in another study, on T cells of mothers and their children.

Sequences were obtained from blood. These receptors originate from a boy between 5 and 17 years old in good health.

In DNA, the CDR3 is TGTGCCAGCAGCCATTCCGAGGCACTGACTGGGGCCAACGTCCTGACTTTC. It specifies CASSHSEALTGANVLTF. This chain connects TRBV7-8 to TRBJ2-6; D is unresolved. V shed 5 bases and J shed 2 bases, with 16 bases lying between them. Germline CDR1 and CDR2: SGHVS and FQNEAQ. The CDR3 extends over 17 amino acids.

The chain employs TRBV7-8 and TRBJ2-7; 9 positions match TRBD1. This CDR3 has 16 amino acids. After removal of 3 bases from V and 1 base from J, the junction contained 7 bases not matched to a gene. Per germline, CDR1 SGHVS and CDR2 FQNEAQ. Written as DNA, the CDR3 is TGTGCCAGCAGCTTCAACTCCGGGACAGGGTCCTACGAGCAGTACTTC. This encodes CASSFNSGTGSYEQYF.

This clonotype was observed a handful of times. The chain couples TRBV3-1 to TRBJ1-2; tentative D call: TRBD1 (5 bases). Germline V CDR1 and CDR2: LGHDT, YNNKEL (reference sequence). The V gene lost 1 base and the J gene lost 6 bases, with 6 bases spanning the gap. This CDR3 region has 12 residues. This CDR3 reads CASSQVGDGYTF. The CDR3 bases are TGTGCCAGCAGCCAAGTAGGGGATGGCTACACCTTC.

The J gene is TRBJ2-3, the V gene TRBV13, with 13 bases matching TRBD2. V lost 4 bases to trimming and J lost 2 bases; unmatched junction nucleotides: 6. Germline V gives CDR1 PRHDT, CDR2 FYEKMQ (reference sequence). The CDR3 contains 17 residues. The CDR3 region is CASSSRTSGGYTDTQYF. As DNA, the CDR3 is TGTGCCAGCAGCTCCAGGACTAGCGGGGGATACACAGATACGCAGTATTTT.

Note on this clonotype: One junction end does not reproduce the germline sequence, and a read error may be involved. The genes are TRBV5-6 and TRBJ1-2, with 9 bases identical to TRBD1. CDR3 size: 15 residues. Germline values: CDR1 SGHDT, CDR2 YYEEEE. Written as DNA, the CDR3 is TGTGCCAGCAGCGCCGAGGGACAGGGTTACTATGGCTACGCCTTC. It encodes CASSAEGQGYYGYAF.

This clonotype has just a few counts. This rearrangement joins TRBV7-6 to TRBJ2-7; maybe TRBD2 (6 bases). CDR3 length equals 15 residues. Germline CDR1 SGHVS, CDR2 FNYEAQ. V was trimmed by 2 bases and J by 3 bases, leaving 14 bases between them. The CDR3 reads CASSLTFHGGYEQYF. CDR3 DNA: TGTGCCAGCAGCTTAACTTTCCACGGGGGCTACGAGCAGTACTTC. Full variable domain (missing parts from reference TRBV7-6 and TRBJ2-7): GAGVSQSPRYKVTKRGQDVALRCDPISGHVSLYWYRQALGQGPEFLTYFNYEAQQDKSGLPNDRFSAERPEGSISTLTIQRTEQRDSAMYRCASSLTFHGGYEQYFGPGTRLTVT.

With regard to this clonotype: This could be a read error, since a much larger clone is one nucleotide away. The rearrangement links TRBV28 to TRBJ2-7; 11 bases fit TRBD2. The CDR3 is 15 residues long. From germline, CDR1 is MDHEN and CDR2 SYDVKM. J was trimmed by 6 bases and V by 6 bases; bases with no gene match: 10. Here the CDR3 reads CASRLGLADYCEQYF. For the CDR3, the DNA is TGTGCCAGCAGACTGGGACTAGCGGACTACTGCGAGCAGTACTTC. The variable domain in full, with the rest retrieved from reference TRBV28 and TRBJ2-7, is DVKVTQSSRYLVKRTGEKVFLECVQDMDHENMFWYRQDPGLGLRLIYFSYDVKMKEKGDIPEGYSVSREKKERFSLILESASTNQTSMYLCASRLGLADYCEQYFGPGTRLTVT.

The chain links TRBV28 to TRBJ2-4; 8 nucleotides align to TRBD1. The CDR3 sequence is 15 residues long. V shed 6 bases, J shed 1 base, and the junction held 5 bases outside the gene matches. CDR1 is MDHEN, CDR2 SYDVKM, per germline. In DNA, the CDR3 is TGTGCCAGCAGAACGACAGGGGCGGCCAAAAACATTCAGTACTTC. This sequence encodes CASRTTGAAKNIQYF.